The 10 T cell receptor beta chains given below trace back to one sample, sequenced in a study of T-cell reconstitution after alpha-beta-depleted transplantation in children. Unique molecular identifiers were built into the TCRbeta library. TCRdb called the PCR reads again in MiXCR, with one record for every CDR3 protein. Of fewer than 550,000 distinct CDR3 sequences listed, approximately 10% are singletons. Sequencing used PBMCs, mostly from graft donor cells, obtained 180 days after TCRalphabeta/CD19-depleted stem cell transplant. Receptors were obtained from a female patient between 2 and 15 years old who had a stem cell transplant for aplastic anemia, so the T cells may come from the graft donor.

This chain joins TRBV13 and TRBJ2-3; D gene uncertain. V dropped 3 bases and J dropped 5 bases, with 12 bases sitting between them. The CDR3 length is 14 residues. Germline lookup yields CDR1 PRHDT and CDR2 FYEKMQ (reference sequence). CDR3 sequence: CASSFPRNLDTQYF. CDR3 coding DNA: TGTGCCAGCAGCTTTCCTCGCAATTTAGATACGCAGTATTTT.

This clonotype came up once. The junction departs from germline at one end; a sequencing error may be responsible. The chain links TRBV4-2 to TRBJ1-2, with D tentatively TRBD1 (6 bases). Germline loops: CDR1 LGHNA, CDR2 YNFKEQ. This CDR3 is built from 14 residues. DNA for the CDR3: TGTGCCATCAGCCCTGGGGGCGCCTGCTATGGCTACACCTTC. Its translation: CAISPGGACYGYTF.

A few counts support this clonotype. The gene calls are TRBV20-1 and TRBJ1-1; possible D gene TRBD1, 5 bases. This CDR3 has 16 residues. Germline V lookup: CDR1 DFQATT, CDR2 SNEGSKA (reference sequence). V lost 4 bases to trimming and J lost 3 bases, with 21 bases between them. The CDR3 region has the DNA TGCAGTGCTACCCCTTGGGGGACCAGCGGGGACACTGAAGCTTTCTTT. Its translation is CSATPWGTSGDTEAFF.

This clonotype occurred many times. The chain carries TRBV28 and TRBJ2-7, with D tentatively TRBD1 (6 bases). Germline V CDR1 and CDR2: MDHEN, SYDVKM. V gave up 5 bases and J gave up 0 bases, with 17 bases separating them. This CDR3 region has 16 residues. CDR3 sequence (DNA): TGTGCCAGCAGTGAGACAGGTACGAGAGCCTCCTACGAGCAGTACTTC. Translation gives CASSETGTRASYEQYF.

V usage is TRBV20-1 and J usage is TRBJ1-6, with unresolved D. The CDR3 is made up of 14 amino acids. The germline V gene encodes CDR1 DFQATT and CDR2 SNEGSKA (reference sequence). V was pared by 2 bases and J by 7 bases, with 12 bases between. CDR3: CSARRRVQNSPLHF. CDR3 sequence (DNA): TGCAGTGCTAGAAGAAGGGTTCAGAATTCACCCCTCCACTTT.

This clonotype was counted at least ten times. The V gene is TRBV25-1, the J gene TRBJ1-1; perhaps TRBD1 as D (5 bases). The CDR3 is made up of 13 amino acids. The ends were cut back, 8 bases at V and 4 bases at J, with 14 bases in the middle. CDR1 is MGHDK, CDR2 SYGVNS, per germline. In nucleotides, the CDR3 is TGTGCCAGCGCTCAGGGATATGGCACTGAAGCTTTCTTT. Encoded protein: CASAQGYGTEAFF.

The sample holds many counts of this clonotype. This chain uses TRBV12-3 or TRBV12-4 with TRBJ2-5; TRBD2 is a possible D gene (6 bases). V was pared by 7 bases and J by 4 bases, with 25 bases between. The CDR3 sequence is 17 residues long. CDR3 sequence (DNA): TGTGCCAGCACCCCAGGAGGGGTAGCGGCGGCCGGAGAGACCCAGTACTTC. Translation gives CASTPGGVAAAGETQYF.

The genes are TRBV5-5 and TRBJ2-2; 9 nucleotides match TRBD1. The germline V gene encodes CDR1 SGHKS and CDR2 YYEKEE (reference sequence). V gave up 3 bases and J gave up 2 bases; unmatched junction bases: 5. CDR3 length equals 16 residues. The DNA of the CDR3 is TGTGCCAGCAGCTGGACAGGGGTCTTAAACACCGGGGAGCTGTTTTTT. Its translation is CASSWTGVLNTGELFF.

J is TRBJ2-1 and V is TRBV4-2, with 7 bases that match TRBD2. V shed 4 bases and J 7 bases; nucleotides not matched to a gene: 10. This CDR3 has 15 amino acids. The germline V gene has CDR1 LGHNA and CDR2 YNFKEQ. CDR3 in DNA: TGTGCCAGCAGCCTGAGACTAGCTGCGAGAAATGAGCAGTTCTTC. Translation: CASSLRLAARNEQFF.

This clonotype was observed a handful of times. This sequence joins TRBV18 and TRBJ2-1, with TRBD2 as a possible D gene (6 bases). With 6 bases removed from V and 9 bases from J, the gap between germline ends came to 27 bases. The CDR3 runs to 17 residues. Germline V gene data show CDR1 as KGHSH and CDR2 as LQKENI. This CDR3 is CASSPSPGTGGLCEQFF. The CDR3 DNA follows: TGTGCCAGCTCTCCCTCACCCGGGACTGGGGGTTTATGTGAGCAGTTCTTC.